What follows is one T cell receptor beta chain and its context. The antigen is unknown. Only in-frame clones appear in the TCRdb table, and some are missing; sequencing was by immunoSEQ multiplex PCR. The repertoire has 2 million to 3 million clones, 90% to 95% of them found once; the top ten carry more than 0.35%. CDR1 and CDR2 (germline): MDHEN, SYDVKM. V lost 8 bases to trimming and J lost 1 base, with 14 bases between them. CDR3 length equals 14 residues. The sample is drawn from a study of shared clonotypes between healthy human individuals. Regarding the study as a whole: Among a few donors, roughly 5% of naive CD4 clonotypes were found in common. An expected dependence of interdonor clonotype sharing on sequencing depth was noted.

The chain joins TRBV28 to TRBJ1-1; D perhaps matches TRBD1 (5 bases). This clonotype was obtained from a man aged 18 to 29 in good health. Some clones in this sample may be carry-over from other donors' samples. The sequenced sample was naive CD4+ T cells from PBMCs. The subset is: CD45RA+ positively selected. CDR3 DNA sequence: TGTGCCAGCCCCGGGGGGGGACCGAACACTGAAGCTTTCTTT. Its translation is CASPGGGPNTEAFF.